The 22 T cell receptor beta chains below all came from one sample that was sequenced in a study of spatial heterogeneity in lung cancer. Time point of the sample: sample taken at primary tumor resection. The input material, whole RNA from tumor, nontumor lung or frozen PBMC, was sequenced unsorted. TCRdb recomputed calls from the 5' RACE reads with MiXCR, one row per CDR3 protein. The table lists tens of thousands of distinct CDR3 sequences, approximately 12% of them singletons, with about two fifths in the top ten. The source material was PBMCs, sampled at surgery. The receptors come from a male donor with early-stage non-small cell lung cancer.

This clonotype showed up many times. The V call is TRBV20-1, the J call TRBJ1-4; tentatively, D is TRBD1 (5 bases). This CDR3 comprises 14 residues. Germline CDR1 reads DFQATT; CDR2 reads SNEGSKA (reference sequence). V gave up 1 base and J gave up 8 bases, with 14 bases separating them. The CDR3 region has the DNA TGCAGTGCTAGAGGAGGGGAATCGGTGGAAAAACTGTTTTTT. Protein sequence: CSARGGESVEKLFF.

J is TRBJ2-7 and V is TRBV6-2 or TRBV6-3; 8 nucleotides agree with TRBD2. Germline values: CDR1 MNHEY, CDR2 SVGEGT. This CDR3 has 15 amino acids. V lost 2 bases, J lost 6 bases, and 9 bases stayed unmatched. The CDR3 coding sequence is TGTGCCAGCAGTTACCCGGGACTAGACCTCCCCGAGCAGTACTTC. Translating it yields CASSYPGLDLPEQYF.

The V call is TRBV6-4, the J call TRBJ1-6, with D possibly being TRBD1 (5 bases). Germline-derived CDR1 and CDR2 are MRHNA and SNTAGT. The CDR3 consists of 13 residues. V lost 6 bases to trimming and J lost 9 bases, with 12 bases between them. The CDR3 sequence is CASSQGMGSPLHF. The CDR3 DNA is TGTGCCAGCAGCCAGGGAATGGGTTCACCCCTCCACTTT.

The chain has TRBV6-2 or TRBV6-3 and TRBJ2-2; either TRBD1 or TRBD2 may supply D (5 bases each). The germline gives CDR1 MNHEY, CDR2 SVGEGT. This CDR3 is 15 amino acids long. V lost 5 bases and J lost 4, with 14 bases in between. The CDR3 loop reads CASSTGTGSTGELFF. Written as DNA, the CDR3 is TGTGCCAGCAGTACCGGGACGGGAAGCACCGGGGAGCTGTTTTTT.

Ten or more counts support this clonotype. The chain couples TRBV5-6 to TRBJ2-5; 11 bases fit TRBD2. The length of the CDR3 is 15 residues. Trimming at V came to 0 bases and at J to 5 bases, leaving 3 bases not matched to a gene. Germline V gene sequence: CDR1 SGHDT, CDR2 YYEEEE. The CDR3 is CASSLVAGGLETQYF. CDR3 in DNA: TGTGCCAGCAGCTTGGTAGCGGGAGGGCTCGAGACCCAGTACTTC.

The V and J genes are TRBV5-1 and TRBJ1-4; maybe TRBD1 (6 bases). Between the trimmed V and J ends, which lost 1 base and 3 bases, there was a span of 13 bases. The germline CDR1 and CDR2 sequences are SGHRS and YFSETQ. This CDR3 spans 16 amino acids. The CDR3 coding sequence is TGCGCCAGCAGCTTGTCAGGGGCGGTGGCTAATGAAAAACTGTTTTTT. This codes for CASSLSGAVANEKLFF.

V is TRBV5-1 and J is TRBJ2-1; no clear D gene. This CDR3 contains 15 residues. The V gene's germline CDR1 is SGHRS and CDR2 YFSETQ. Trimming took off 0 bases at V and 8 bases at J, with 15 bases between the two ends. The CDR3 sequence is CASSLDSRLLDEQFF. For the CDR3, the DNA is TGCGCCAGCAGCTTGGATTCTCGGTTATTGGATGAGCAGTTCTTC.

This chain uses TRBV7-9 with TRBJ2-5; maybe TRBD2 (5 bases). There are 13 residues in the CDR3. V was pared by 4 bases and J by 9 bases, with 15 bases between. Germline assignment: CDR1 SEHNR and CDR2 FQNEAQ (reference sequence). This CDR3 is CASSSLSRGPQYF. Here the CDR3 DNA reads TGTGCCAGCAGCTCTCTCTCACGCGGGCCCCAGTACTTC.

This clonotype was picked up many times. The chain couples TRBV24-1 to TRBJ2-7, with D possibly matching TRBD2 (6 bases). Germline-derived CDR1 and CDR2 are KGHDR and SFDVKD. With 4 bases removed from V and 4 bases from J, the gap between germline ends came to 16 bases. This CDR3 has 15 residues. CDR3 bases: TGTGCCACCAGTGACCCCGGAGGGCCGAGTTACGAGCAGTACTTC. Translated, it gives CATSDPGGPSYEQYF.

The sample holds many counts of this clonotype. The V and J genes are TRBV7-2 and TRBJ2-3; possibly TRBD2 for D (8 bases). Germline V gives CDR1 SGHTA, CDR2 FQGNSA. The CDR3 extends over 19 amino acids. Trimming removed 2 bases at V and 5 bases at J, with 26 bases between. CDR3: CASSLTPWTSRGGLDTQYF. The CDR3 DNA reads TGTGCCAGCAGCTTAACTCCATGGACTAGCAGGGGGGGCTTAGATACGCAGTATTTT.

This clonotype was detected only a few times. This chain links TRBV6-1 with TRBJ1-1; 8 nucleotides line up with TRBD1. Losses at the gene ends were 6 bases for V and 0 bases for J; bases not matched to a gene: 6. Germline V gene lookup returns CDR1 MNHNS and CDR2 SASEGT. The CDR3 is 15 residues long. The CDR3 DNA sequence: TGTGCCAGCAGAGGACAGGGAGGGTTGAACACTGAAGCTTTCTTT. Translating it yields CASRGQGGLNTEAFF.

This clonotype was observed a few times. The gene calls are TRBV6-6 and TRBJ2-3, with 8 bases that match TRBD2. The CDR3 is 14 residues long. Trimming at V came to 6 bases and at J to 2 bases, leaving 4 bases not matched to a gene. Germline V gives CDR1 MNHNY, CDR2 SVGAGI (reference sequence). CDR3 in amino acids: CASSPGGLTDTQYF. The CDR3 nucleotides read TGTGCCAGCAGCCCGGGAGGGCTCACAGATACGCAGTATTTT.

This clonotype occurred a few times. The J gene is TRBJ1-5, the V gene TRBV28; tentative D call: TRBD1 (6 bases). The CDR3 runs to 12 residues. V lost 11 bases and J lost 4, with 12 bases in between. Germline V gives CDR1 MDHEN, CDR2 SYDVKM. The CDR3 loop is CAARGPNQPQHF. The CDR3, as DNA: TGTGCCGCCAGGGGCCCTAATCAGCCCCAGCATTTT.

The sample holds one count of this clonotype. The chain's CDR3 is CASSYKGGRSAEAFF. The CDR3 coding sequence is TGTGCCAGCAGTTACAAGGGGGGGCGATCTGCTGAAGCTTTCTTT. The gene calls are TRBV6-5 and TRBJ1-1; a possible D gene is TRBD1 (6 bases). V gave up 2 bases and J gave up 6 bases, with 16 bases separating them. Germline loops: CDR1 MNHEY, CDR2 SVGAGI. The CDR3 covers 15 residues.

This clonotype was counted a few times. The chain recombines TRBV11-1 with TRBJ1-2; 8 bases line up with TRBD1. The germline gives CDR1 SGHAT, CDR2 FQDESV (reference sequence). Trimming at V came to 4 bases and at J to 4 bases, leaving 11 bases not matched to a gene. This CDR3 has 16 amino acids. CDR3 amino acids: CASSSRQGTASYGYTF. CDR3 in DNA: TGTGCCAGCAGCTCAAGACAGGGGACAGCCTCCTATGGCTACACCTTC.

This clonotype was seen ten or more times. J is TRBJ1-6 and V is TRBV7-2; weak D call: TRBD1 (5 bases). There are 15 residues in the CDR3. The germline gives CDR1 SGHTA, CDR2 FQGNSA. Trimming removed 4 bases from V and 6 bases from J, with 13 bases in between. The CDR3 DNA is TGTGCCAGCAGCTCCATAACGGGGGGTAATTCACCCCTCCACTTT. Translating gives CASSSITGGNSPLHF.

The gene calls are TRBV12-3 or TRBV12-4 and TRBJ1-1; 9 bases map to TRBD1. J lost 6 bases, V lost 1 base, and 9 bases had no gene match. The CDR3 is made up of 16 amino acids. The CDR3, as DNA: TGTGCCAGCAGTTTAGGTTGGACAGGGGTTACCTCTGAAGCTTTCTTT. Amino acids: CASSLGWTGVTSEAFF.

In its sample, this clonotype was seen a few times. The DNA for the CDR3 is TGTGCCAGCAGCTTCGCGACTCTCTACGAGCAGTACTTC. This translates into CASSFATLYEQYF. The gene calls are TRBV7-2 and TRBJ2-7, with D unclear. Germline CDR1 is SGHTA and CDR2 is FQGNSA. V was trimmed by 3 bases and J by 3 bases, leaving 9 bases between them. The CDR3 loop spans 13 amino acids.

This clonotype was observed a few times. The V gene is TRBV20-1, the J gene TRBJ2-3; TRBD1 aligns across 7 bases. The V gene end was trimmed by 0 bases and the J gene end by 6 bases; junction bases not matched to a gene: 9. The germline V gene encodes CDR1 DFQATT and CDR2 SNEGSKA (reference sequence). CDR3 size: 15 residues. CDR3 amino acids: CSARDGQVLKDTQYF. The CDR3 DNA reads as TGCAGTGCTAGAGATGGACAGGTACTAAAGGATACGCAGTATTTT.

V is TRBV14 and J is TRBJ1-1, with 7 bases fitting TRBD1. Trimming at V came to 3 bases and at J to 2 bases, leaving 9 bases not matched to a gene. In germline, CDR1 is SGHDN, CDR2 FVKESK. The CDR3 contains 16 residues. This CDR3 is CASSHTPGTENTEAFF. Written as DNA, the CDR3 is TGTGCCAGCAGCCATACACCCGGGACAGAAAACACTGAAGCTTTCTTT.

This chain connects TRBV10-3 to TRBJ2-1; 7 nucleotides agree with TRBD2. The CDR3 runs 13 residues. Germline V gives CDR1 ENHRY, CDR2 SYGVKD. V shed 6 bases, J shed 5 bases, and the junction held 4 bases outside the gene matches. CDR3: CAIRGAGNNEQFF. CDR3 nucleotide sequence: TGTGCCATCAGGGGAGCGGGGAACAATGAGCAGTTCTTC.

V gene TRBV25-1 combines with J gene TRBJ2-3; 11 nucleotides align to TRBD2. The CDR3 extends over 15 amino acids. Germline lookup yields CDR1 MGHDK and CDR2 SYGVNS. Losses at the gene ends were 2 bases for V and 6 bases for J; bases not matched to a gene: 4. CDR3 protein: CASSESGTSGDTQYF. The DNA of the CDR3 is TGTGCCAGCAGTGAAAGTGGGACTAGCGGCGATACGCAGTATTTT.